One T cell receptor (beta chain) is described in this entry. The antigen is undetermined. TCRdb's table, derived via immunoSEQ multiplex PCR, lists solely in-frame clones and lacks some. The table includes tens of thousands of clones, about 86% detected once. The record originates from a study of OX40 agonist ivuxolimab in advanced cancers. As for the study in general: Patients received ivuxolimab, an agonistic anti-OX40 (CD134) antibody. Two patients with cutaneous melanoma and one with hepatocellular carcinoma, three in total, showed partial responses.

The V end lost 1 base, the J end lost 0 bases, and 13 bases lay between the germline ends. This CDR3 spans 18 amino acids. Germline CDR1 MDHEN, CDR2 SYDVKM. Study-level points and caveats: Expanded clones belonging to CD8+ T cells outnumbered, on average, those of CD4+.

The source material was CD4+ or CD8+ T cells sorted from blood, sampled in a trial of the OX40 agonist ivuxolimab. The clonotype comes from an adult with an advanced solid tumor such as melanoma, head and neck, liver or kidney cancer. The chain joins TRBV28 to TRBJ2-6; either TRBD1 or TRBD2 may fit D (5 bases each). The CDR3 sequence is CASSLYGAGGSGANVLTF. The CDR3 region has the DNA TGTGCCAGCAGTTTATATGGGGCGGGTGGCTCTGGGGCCAACGTCCTGACTTTC.